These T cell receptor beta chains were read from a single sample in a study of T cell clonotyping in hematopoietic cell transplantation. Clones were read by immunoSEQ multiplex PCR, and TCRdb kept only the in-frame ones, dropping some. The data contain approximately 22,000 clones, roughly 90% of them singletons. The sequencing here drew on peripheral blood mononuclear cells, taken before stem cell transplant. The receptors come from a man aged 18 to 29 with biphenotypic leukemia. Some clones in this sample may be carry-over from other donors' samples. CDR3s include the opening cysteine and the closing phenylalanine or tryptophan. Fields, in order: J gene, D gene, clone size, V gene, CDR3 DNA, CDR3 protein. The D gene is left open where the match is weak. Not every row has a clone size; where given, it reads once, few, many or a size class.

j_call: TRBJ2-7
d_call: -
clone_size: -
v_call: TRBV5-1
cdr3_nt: TGCGCCAGCAGCTTACGGTCGCCCTACGAGCAGTACTTC
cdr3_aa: CASSLRSPYEQYF

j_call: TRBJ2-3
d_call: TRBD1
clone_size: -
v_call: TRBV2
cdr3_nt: TGTGCCAGCAGGGGGACAGGCTTTAGCACAGATACGCAGTATTTT
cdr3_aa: CASRGTGFSTDTQYF

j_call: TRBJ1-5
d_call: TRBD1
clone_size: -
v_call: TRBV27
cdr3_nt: TGTGCCAGCAGTTTGGGGACAGGGGGCGGTCAGCCCCAGCATTTT
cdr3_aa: CASSLGTGGGQPQHF

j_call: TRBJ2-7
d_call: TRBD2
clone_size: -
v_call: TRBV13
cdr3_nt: TGTGCCAGCAGCCCCTCGGGGGGAGCCACCTACGAGCAGTACTTC
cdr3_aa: CASSPSGGATYEQYF

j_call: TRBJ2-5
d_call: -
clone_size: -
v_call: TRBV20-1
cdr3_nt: TGCAGTGCTAGACCCGCGGAGACCCAGTACTTC
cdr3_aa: CSARPAETQYF

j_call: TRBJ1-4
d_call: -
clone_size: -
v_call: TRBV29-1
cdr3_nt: TGCAGCGTCCTGGACGTTAATGAAAAACTGTTTTTT
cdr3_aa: CSVLDVNEKLFF

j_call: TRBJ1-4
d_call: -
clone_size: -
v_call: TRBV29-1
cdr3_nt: TGCAGCGTTGGGGGGATTAATGAAAAACTGTTTTTT
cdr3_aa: CSVGGINEKLFF

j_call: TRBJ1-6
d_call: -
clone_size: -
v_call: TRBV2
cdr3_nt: TGTGCCAGAGGGACGAACAGGGAGGATAATTCACCCCTCCACTTT
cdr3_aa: CARGTNREDNSPLHF

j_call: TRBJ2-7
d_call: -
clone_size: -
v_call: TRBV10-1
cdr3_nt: TGCGCCAGCAGCCTGGACACGAGCTCCTACGAGCAGTACTTC
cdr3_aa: CASSLDTSSYEQYF

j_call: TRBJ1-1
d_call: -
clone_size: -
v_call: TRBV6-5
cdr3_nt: TGTGCCAGCAGTTTCCGACAGAACACTGAAGCTTTCTTT
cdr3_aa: CASSFRQNTEAFF

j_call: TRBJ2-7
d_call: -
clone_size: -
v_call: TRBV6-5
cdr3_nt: TGTGCCAGCTCTAGTTCGGCCGAACTCCTTCAGGGGCAGTACTTC
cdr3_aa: CASSSSAELLQGQYF

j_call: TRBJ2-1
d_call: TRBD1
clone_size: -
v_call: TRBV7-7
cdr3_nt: TGTGCTAGCAGCTTAGAGGGGGCCCCTTACAATGAGCAGTTCTTC
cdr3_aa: CASSLEGAPYNEQFF

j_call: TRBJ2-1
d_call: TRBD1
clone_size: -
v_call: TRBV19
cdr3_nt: TGTGCCACCGCCGGGACAGGGGGCTCGAATGAGCAGTTCTTC
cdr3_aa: CATAGTGGSNEQFF

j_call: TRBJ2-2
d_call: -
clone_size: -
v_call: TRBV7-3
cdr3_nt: TGTGCCAGCAGCCCTAACGGGGCGAGGGGGGAGCTGTTTTTT
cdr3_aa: CASSPNGARGELFF

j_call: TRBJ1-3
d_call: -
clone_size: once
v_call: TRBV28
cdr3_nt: TGTGCCAGCAGTTTATGGGGTTCTACCGTCTCTGGAAACACCATATATTTT
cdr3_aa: CASSLWGSTVSGNTIYF

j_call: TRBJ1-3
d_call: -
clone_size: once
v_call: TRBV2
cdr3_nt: TGTGCCAGGGGGGTGCCGTCTGGAAACACCATATATTTT
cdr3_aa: CARGVPSGNTIYF

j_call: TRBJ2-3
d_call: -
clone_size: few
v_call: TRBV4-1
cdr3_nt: TGCGCCAGCAGCCCCAGAGGGACTTATAGCACAGATACGCAGTATTTT
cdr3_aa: CASSPRGTYSTDTQYF

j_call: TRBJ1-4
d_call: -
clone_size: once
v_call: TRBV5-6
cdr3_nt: TGTGCCAGCAGCTTCACGACAGCCGATGAAAAACTGTTTTTT
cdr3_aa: CASSFTTADEKLFF

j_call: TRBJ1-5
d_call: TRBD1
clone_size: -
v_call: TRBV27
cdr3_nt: TGTGCCAGCAGTTTAAGACCCGGGACAGGGAGGCCCCAGCATTTT
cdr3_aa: CASSLRPGTGRPQHF

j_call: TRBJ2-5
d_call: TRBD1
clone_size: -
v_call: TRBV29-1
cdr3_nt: TGCAGCGTTGAAGACCAATGGGACAGGAAATCTCAAGAGACCCAGTACTTC
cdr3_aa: CSVEDQWDRKSQETQYF

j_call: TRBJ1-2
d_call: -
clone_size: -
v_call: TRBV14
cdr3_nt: TGTGCCAGCAGCCACGGGGGTGTCTATGGCTACACCTTC
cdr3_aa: CASSHGGVYGYTF

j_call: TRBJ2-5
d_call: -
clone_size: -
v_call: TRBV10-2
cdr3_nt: TGCGCCAGCGGAACGACAGGAGGGGTTGAGACCCAGTACTTC
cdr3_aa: CASGTTGGVETQYF

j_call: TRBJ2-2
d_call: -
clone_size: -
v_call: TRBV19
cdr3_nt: TGTGCCAGTATAGGACCAATCAACTACACCGGGGAGCTGTTTTTT
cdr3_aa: CASIGPINYTGELFF

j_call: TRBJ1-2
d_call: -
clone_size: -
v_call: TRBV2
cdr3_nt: TGTGCCAGCAGTGAGAGGCCTAACTATGGCTACACCTTC
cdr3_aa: CASSERPNYGYTF

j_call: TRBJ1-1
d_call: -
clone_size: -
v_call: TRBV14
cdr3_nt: TGTGCCAGCAGCCCGCAGATTTGGACTGAAGCTTTCTTT
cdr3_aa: CASSPQIWTEAFF

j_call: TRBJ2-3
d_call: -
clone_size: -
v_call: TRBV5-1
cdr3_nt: TGCGCCAGCAGCTCTTCCGGGACTTCTACAGATACGCAGTATTTT
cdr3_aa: CASSSSGTSTDTQYF

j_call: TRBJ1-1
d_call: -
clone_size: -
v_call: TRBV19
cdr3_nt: TGTGCCAGTAGTATGGTTTCGGTAACAGGTCGAAGGCTTAGGACTGAAGCTTTCTTT
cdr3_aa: CASSMVSVTGRRLRTEAFF

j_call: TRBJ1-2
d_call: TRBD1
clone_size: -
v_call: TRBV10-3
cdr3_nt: TGTGCCATCAGTGATGAGGACAGGGTAGCCCGAAACTATGGCTACACCTTC
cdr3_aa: CAISDEDRVARNYGYTF

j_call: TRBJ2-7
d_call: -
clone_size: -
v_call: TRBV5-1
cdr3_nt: TGCGCCAGCAGCTTGGCCGAGTGGAGGGGTGCCCTAAACGAGCAGTACTTC
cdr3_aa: CASSLAEWRGALNEQYF

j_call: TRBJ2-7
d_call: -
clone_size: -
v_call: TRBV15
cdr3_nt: TGTGCCACCAGCGGACTTACAGGGGAGCAGTACTTC
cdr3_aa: CATSGLTGEQYF

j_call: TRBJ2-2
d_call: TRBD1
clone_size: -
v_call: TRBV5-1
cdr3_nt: TGCGCCAGCAGCCCGGACAGGGCCCGAACCGGGGAGCTGTTTTTT
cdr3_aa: CASSPDRARTGELFF

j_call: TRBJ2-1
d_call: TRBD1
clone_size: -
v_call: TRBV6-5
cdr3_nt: TGTGCCACCTCCGGGACAGGGGTTTACAATGAGCAGTTCTTC
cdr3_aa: CATSGTGVYNEQFF

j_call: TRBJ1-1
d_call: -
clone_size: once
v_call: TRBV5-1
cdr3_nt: TGCGCCAGCAGCTTGGCGCGGGCGAACACTGAAGCTTTCTTT
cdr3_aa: CASSLARANTEAFF

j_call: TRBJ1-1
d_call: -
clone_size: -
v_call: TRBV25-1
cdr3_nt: TGTGCCAGCTTCCGAGAGGCTGAAGCTTTCTTT
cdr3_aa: CASFREAEAFF

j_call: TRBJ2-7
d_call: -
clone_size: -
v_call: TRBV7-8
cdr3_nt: TGTGCCAGCACAAGCTCCTACGAGCAGTACTTC
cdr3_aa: CASTSSYEQYF

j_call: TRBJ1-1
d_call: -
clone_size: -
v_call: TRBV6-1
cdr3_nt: TGTGCCAGCAGTGAACTCGCGTATCGTAATTGGGGGAACACTGAAGCTTTCTTT
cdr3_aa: CASSELAYRNWGNTEAFF

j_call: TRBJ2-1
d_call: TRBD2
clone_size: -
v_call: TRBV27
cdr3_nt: TGTGCCAGCAGTTCACCTTGGTTGGGGACTAGCGTAAGAGATGAGCAGTTCTTC
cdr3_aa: CASSSPWLGTSVRDEQFF

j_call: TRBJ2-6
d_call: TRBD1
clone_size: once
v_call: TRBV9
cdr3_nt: TGTGCCAGCAGCGTAGAGACAGGGGACCTAGCTGGGGCCAACGTCCTGACTTTC
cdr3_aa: CASSVETGDLAGANVLTF

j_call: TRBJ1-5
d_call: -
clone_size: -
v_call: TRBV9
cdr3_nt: TGTGCCAGCACCCCAGGGTGGGAGAGCAATCAGCCCCAGCATTTT
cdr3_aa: CASTPGWESNQPQHF

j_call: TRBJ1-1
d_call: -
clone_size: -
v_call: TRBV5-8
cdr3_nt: TGTGCCAGCAGCCCTCCCCCACGTACGATTGAAGCTTTCTTT
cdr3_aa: CASSPPPRTIEAFF

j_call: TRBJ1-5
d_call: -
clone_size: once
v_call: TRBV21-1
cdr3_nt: TGTGCCAGCAGCAACGAGACAGGGGGAAGTGGAATTAATCAGCCCCAGCATTTT
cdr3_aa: CASSNETGGSGINQPQHF

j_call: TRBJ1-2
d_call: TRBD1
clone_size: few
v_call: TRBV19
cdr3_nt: TGTGCCAGTAGCCCGGCTGGGCAGGGGGACATCTATGGCTACACCTTC
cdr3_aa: CASSPAGQGDIYGYTF

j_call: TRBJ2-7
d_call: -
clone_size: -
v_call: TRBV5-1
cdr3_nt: TGCGCCAGCAGCATAAAGACAGGAAGTACCTACGAGCAGTACTTC
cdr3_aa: CASSIKTGSTYEQYF

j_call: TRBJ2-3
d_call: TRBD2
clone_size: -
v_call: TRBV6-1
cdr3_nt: TGTGCCAGCAGTGAAGAGGCGGGAGCCCCAGATACGCAGTATTTT
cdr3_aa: CASSEEAGAPDTQYF

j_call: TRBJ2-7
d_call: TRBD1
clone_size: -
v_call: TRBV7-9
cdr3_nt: TGTGCCAGCAGCTACCGGGACAGGGGAACCTACGAGCAGTACTTC
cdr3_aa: CASSYRDRGTYEQYF